The clone carrying this T cell receptor beta chain was found a few times. Its antigen is undetermined. The sample belongs to a study of PD-1 blockade in classical Hodgkin lymphoma. Repertoires were generated with immunoSEQ multiplex PCR, while TCRdb's copy carries only in-frame clones and drops some. This table has tens of thousands of clones, around 86% appearing once. The sample's time point: cycle 4 day 1 (C4D1), after more than five weeks of nivolumab. Brentuximab vedotin exposure varied, and every patient relapsed after autologous stem cell transplantation. CD4+ T cells were purified from thawed PBMCs by magnetic negative selection. Findings of the study overall: TCR diversity at baseline was reported to be reduced in newly diagnosed patients relative to healthy donors. Complete responders' diversity at baseline resembled that of newly diagnosed patients. There was a significant rise in CD4+ TCR diversity by C4D1, with no such rise for CD8+.

The receptor's source is a human donor with classical Hodgkin lymphoma. This material consisted of CD4+ T cells from blood, taken before the fourth cycle of nivolumab.

DNA of the CDR3: TGCGCCAGCAGCCAAGATTGGGGTTTTCGGCACAATGAGCAGTTCTTC. It encodes CASSQDWGFRHNEQFF. The chain is built from TRBV4-3 and TRBJ2-1; D remains unclear. Trimming stripped 0 bases from V and 5 bases from J, with 14 bases between. The CDR3 spans 16 residues. Per the germline V gene, CDR1 is LGHNA and CDR2 is YSLEER.